The present T cell receptor (beta chain) was sequenced within a study of control samples from healthy donors and cancer patients. This CDR3 has 13 amino acids. V shed 4 bases and J shed 1 base, with 6 bases lying between them. Libraries were prepared by immunoSEQ multiplex PCR; TCRdb keeps only in-frame clonotypes and omits some of them. The sample has approximately 68,000 clones, 83% seen once; the top ten hold 15% to 19%. The genes are TRBV23-1 and TRBJ2-3; D might be TRBD1 (5 bases). TRBV23-1 is flagged as an ORF with uncertain function. The sample comprised blood. The sequence came from a man aged 60-69 years in good health. CDR3 loop: CASSRQCTDTQYF. Here the CDR3 DNA reads TGCGCCAGCAGTCGACAGTGCACAGATACGCAGTATTTT.